This T cell receptor (beta chain) is from a study of molecular identifiers for immune sequencing clone quantification. Study-wide points: Even with about a million naive cells present, spiked Jurkat TCR RNA from one cell was reportedly detectable. The study found clones above 20 RNA copies held over 97% of effector molecules and under 1% in naive cells. Molecules of identical TCR sharing a barcode could underestimate highly expanded clone sizes.

TCRdb independently ran MiXCR on the PCR reads; one entry per CDR3 protein. The sample gives roughly 86,000 distinct CDR3 sequences, 15% to 20% of which show up once; about 0.85% is in the top ten. Germline assignment: CDR1 MDHEN and CDR2 SYDVKM. This CDR3 has 16 amino acids. J gave up 3 bases and V 2 bases, and 9 bases lay outside the gene matches. Many counts were recorded for this clonotype. Antigen specificity is unknown. This chain connects TRBV28 to TRBJ2-7; 8 bases map to TRBD1. The sequencing sample was made of naive CD8+ T cells from blood, with Jurkat cell RNA spiked in. The subset denotes: FACS-sorted CD8+CD4-CCR7+CD45RA+ naive T cells. The sequence was obtained from a human donor in good health. Some libraries in this study had Jurkat cell RNA spiked in. CDR3 in amino acids: CASSLTRTGRRYEQYF. The CDR3 region has the DNA TGTGCCAGCAGTTTAACCCGGACAGGGCGACGCTACGAGCAGTACTTC.